This paragraph covers one TCR beta chain sequence. The time point was: baseline pretreatment blood. As for treatment: 15 Gy SBRT to primary tumor, nephrectomy 4 weeks later. The patient's renal cell carcinoma had clear cell pathology. This table comes from immunoSEQ multiplex PCR, and its TCRdb copy is limited to in-frame clones, with some not included. The sample shows some 140,000 clones, around nine tenths of them seen only once. The sample belongs to a study of radiation and T cells in renal cell carcinoma. This CDR3 region has 14 residues. In germline, CDR1 is SGHRS, CDR2 YFSETQ. The V and J ends lost 4 bases and 0 bases respectively, with 8 bases between them.

The chain links TRBV5-1 to TRBJ1-5; D call uncertain. The material sequenced was blood, taken from a patient whose treatment included radiotherapy and nephrectomy. This TCR was recovered from a woman aged 45 to 65 with renal cell carcinoma. CDR3 sequence (DNA): TGCGCCAGCAGCCCCCTTAGTAGCAATCAGCCCCAGCATTTT. It codes for CASSPLSSNQPQHF.